These 3 T cell receptor beta chains originate from one sample sequenced in a study of blood T cell repertoires in COVID-19. Generated by immunoSEQ multiplex PCR, the TCRdb table keeps only in-frame clones and is missing some. The table shows some 97,000 clones, with 85% occurring only once. Sequencing was carried out using peripheral blood. The receptors shown here come from a man aged 45 to 65 with active or convalescent COVID-19.

This chain connects TRBV2 to TRBJ1-6, with TRBD1 matching over 10 bases. This CDR3 comprises 13 residues. Germline assignment: CDR1 SNHLY and CDR2 FYNNEI. The trim removed 8 bases at V and 10 bases at J, leaving 5 bases unmatched. Here the CDR3 DNA reads TGTGCCAGCGCTGGACAGGGGGACTCACCCCTCCACTTT. Its translation: CASAGQGDSPLHF.

The rearrangement links TRBV11-2 to TRBJ2-5; 11 bases map to TRBD1. Germline CDR1 is SGHAT and CDR2 is FQNNGV. This CDR3 is built from 14 residues. V trimming: 8 bases; J trimming: 3 bases; junction bases outside the gene matches: 5. Here the CDR3 DNA reads TGTGCCAGCCAACCGGGACAGGGGGAAGAGACCCAGTACTTC. Amino acid sequence: CASQPGQGEETQYF.

V is TRBV19 and J is TRBJ1-5; D is undetermined. V dropped 3 bases and J dropped 2 bases, with 8 bases sitting between them. In germline, CDR1 is LNHDA, CDR2 SQIVND (reference sequence). The CDR3 totals 14 residues. CDR3 residues: CASSINIGNQPQHF. The CDR3 nucleotides are TGTGCCAGTAGTATTAACATCGGCAATCAGCCCCAGCATTTT. The whole variable domain, filled in from reference TRBV19 and TRBJ1-5, reads DGGITQSPKYLFRKEGQNVTLSCEQNLNHDAMYWYRQDPGQGLRLIYYSQIVNDFQKGDIAEGYSVSREKKESFPLTVTSAQKNPTAFYLCASSINIGNQPQHFGDGTRLSIL.